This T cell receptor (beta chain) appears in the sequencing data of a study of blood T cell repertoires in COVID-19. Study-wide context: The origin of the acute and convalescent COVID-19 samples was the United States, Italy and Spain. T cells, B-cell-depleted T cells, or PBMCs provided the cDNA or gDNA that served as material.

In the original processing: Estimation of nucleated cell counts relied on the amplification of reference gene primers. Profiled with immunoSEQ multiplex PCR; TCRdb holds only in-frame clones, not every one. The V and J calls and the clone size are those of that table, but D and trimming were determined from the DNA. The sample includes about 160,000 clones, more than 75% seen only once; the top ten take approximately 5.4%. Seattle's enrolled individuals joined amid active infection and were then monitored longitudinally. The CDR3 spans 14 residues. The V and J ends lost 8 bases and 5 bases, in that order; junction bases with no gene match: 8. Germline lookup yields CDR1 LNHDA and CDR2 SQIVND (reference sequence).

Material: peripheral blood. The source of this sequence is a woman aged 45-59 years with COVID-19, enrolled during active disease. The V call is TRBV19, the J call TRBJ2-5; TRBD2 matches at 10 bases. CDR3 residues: CASGSGGAGETQYF. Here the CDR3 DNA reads TGTGCCAGTGGAAGCGGGGGGGCCGGGGAGACCCAGTACTTC.